This note documents a single T cell receptor beta chain sequence. Original analysis: Cell counts per sample came from amplifying reference gene primers. The repertoire was sequenced with immunoSEQ multiplex PCR; TCRdb's copy has only in-frame clones and lacks some. That table supplies the V and J calls and clone size; D and trimming were determined from the DNA. The sample lists more than 200,000 clones, around four fifths occurring once. Germline V gene data show CDR1 as KGHSH and CDR2 as LQKENI. CDR3 length equals 16 residues. The trim removed 4 bases at V and 3 bases at J, leaving 6 bases unmatched. This record belongs to a study of blood T cell repertoires in COVID-19. As for the study in general: COVID-19 samples from acute and convalescent phases originated in the United States, Italy and Spain. In each case, the material was cDNA or gDNA derived from T cells, B-cell-depleted T cells, or PBMCs.

This chain joins TRBV18 and TRBJ2-3; 11 nucleotides align to TRBD2. The sample comprised peripheral blood. The origin of this receptor is a woman in her fifties or sixties with acute or convalescent COVID-19. The CDR3 DNA reads TGTGCCAGCTCACAAAAACTAGCGGGAGTGACAGATACGCAGTATTTT. It specifies CASSQKLAGVTDTQYF. The variable domain in full, with the rest retrieved from reference TRBV18 and TRBJ2-3, is NAGVMQNPRHLVRRRGQEARLRCSPMKGHSHVYWYRQLPEEGLKFMVYLQKENIIDESGMPKERFSAEFPKEGPSILRIQQVVRGDSAAYFCASSQKLAGVTDTQYFGPGTRLTVL.